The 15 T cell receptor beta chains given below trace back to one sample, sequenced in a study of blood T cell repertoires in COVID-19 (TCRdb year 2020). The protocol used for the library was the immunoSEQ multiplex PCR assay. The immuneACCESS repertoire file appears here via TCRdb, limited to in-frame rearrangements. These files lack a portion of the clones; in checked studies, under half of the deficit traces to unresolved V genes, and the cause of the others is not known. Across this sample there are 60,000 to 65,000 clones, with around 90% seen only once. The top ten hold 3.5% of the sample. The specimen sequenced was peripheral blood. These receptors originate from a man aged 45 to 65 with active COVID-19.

The CDR3 DNA reads TGTGCCAGGTGGGCTAGCGGGGTCTACAATGAGCAGTTCTTC. Its translation is CARWASGVYNEQFF. V gene TRBV2 combines with J gene TRBJ2-1, with TRBD2 matching over 9 bases. V trimming: 9 bases; J trimming: 3 bases; junction bases outside the gene matches: 6. The CDR3 totals 14 residues. Germline loops: CDR1 SNHLY, CDR2 FYNNEI.

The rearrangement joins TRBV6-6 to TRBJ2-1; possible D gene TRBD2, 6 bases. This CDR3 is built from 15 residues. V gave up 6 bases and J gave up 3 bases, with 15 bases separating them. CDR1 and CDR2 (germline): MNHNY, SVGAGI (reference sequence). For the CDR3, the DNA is TGTGCCAGCAGCCTTTATGGTAGCGGCTACAATGAGCAGTTCTTC. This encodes CASSLYGSGYNEQFF.

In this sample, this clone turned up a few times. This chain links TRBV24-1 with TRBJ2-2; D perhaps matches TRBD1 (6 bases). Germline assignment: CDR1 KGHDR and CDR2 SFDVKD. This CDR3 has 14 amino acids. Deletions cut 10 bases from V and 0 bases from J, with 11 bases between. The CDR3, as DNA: TGTGCCACTCAACAGGGAACGAACACCGGGGAGCTGTTTTTT. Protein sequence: CATQQGTNTGELFF.

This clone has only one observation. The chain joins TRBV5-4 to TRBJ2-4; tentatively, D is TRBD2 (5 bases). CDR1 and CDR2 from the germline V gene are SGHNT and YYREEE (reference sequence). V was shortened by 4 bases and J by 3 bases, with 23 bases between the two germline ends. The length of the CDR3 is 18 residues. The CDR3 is CASSPRGTRLLGKNIQYF. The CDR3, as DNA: TGTGCCAGCAGCCCAAGAGGTACTAGGTTGCTTGGCAAAAACATTCAGTACTTC.

The CDR3 DNA reads TGTGCCAGCAGCATAGGACAGGAGCCCATACCCTATGGCTACACCTTC. Translation gives CASSIGQEPIPYGYTF. This chain links TRBV5-4 with TRBJ1-2; 7 nucleotides agree with TRBD1. Germline V gives CDR1 SGHNT, CDR2 YYREEE (reference sequence). The CDR3 has 16 residues. With V trimmed by 4 bases and J by 4 bases, 13 bases remained unmatched. The full variable domain, rest sourced from reference TRBV5-4 and TRBJ1-2, is ETGVTQSPTHLIKTRGQQVTLRCSSQSGHNTVSWYQQALGQGPQFIFQYYREEENGRGNFPPRFSGLQFPNYSSELNVNALELDDSALYLCASSIGQEPIPYGYTFGSGTRLTVV.

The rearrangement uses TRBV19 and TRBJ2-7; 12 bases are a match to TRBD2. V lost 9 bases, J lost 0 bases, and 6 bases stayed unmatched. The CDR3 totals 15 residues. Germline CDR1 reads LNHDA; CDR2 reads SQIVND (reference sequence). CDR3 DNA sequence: TGTGCCAGCCAACTAGCGGGGGGTTACTCCTACGAGCAGTACTTC. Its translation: CASQLAGGYSYEQYF.

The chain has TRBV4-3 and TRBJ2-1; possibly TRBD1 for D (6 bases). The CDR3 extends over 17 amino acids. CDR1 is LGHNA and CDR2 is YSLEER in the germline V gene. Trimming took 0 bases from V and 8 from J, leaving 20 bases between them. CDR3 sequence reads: CASSQDFRGHRVYEQFF. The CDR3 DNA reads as TGCGCCAGCAGCCAAGATTTCCGGGGACATAGGGTCTATGAGCAGTTCTTC.

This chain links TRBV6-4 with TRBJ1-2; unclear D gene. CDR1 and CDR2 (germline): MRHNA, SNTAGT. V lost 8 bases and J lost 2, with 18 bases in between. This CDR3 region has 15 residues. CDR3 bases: TGTGCCAGCCTCGTTCCGAACTTACGCAACTATGGCTACACCTTC. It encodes CASLVPNLRNYGYTF.

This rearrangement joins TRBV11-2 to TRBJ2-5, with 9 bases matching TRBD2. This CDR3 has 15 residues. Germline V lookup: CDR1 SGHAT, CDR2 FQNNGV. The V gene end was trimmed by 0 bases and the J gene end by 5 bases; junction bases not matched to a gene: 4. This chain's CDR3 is CASSLEGTSLETQYF. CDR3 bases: TGTGCCAGCAGCTTAGAGGGGACTAGCTTGGAGACCCAGTACTTC. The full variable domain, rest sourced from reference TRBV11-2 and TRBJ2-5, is EAGVAQSPRYKIIEKRQSVAFWCNPISGHATLYWYQQILGQGPKLLIQFQNNGVVDDSQLPKDRFSAERLKGVDSTLKIQPAKLEDSAVYLCASSLEGTSLETQYFGPGTRLLVL.

The DNA of the CDR3 is TGTGCCAGTACCCCTAGCCCAGGGAGGCTCAGTCAGCCCCAGCATTTT. As protein: CASTPSPGRLSQPQHF. This chain connects TRBV19 to TRBJ1-5, with D perhaps TRBD1 (5 bases). Trimming stripped 7 bases from V and 6 bases from J, with 22 bases between. The CDR3 has 16 amino acids. The germline V gene encodes CDR1 LNHDA and CDR2 SQIVND (reference sequence).

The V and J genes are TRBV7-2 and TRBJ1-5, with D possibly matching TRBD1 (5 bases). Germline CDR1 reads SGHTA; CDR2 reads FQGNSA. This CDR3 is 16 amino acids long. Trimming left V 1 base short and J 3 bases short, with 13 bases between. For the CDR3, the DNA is TGTGCCAGCAGCTTAGAGGGGCCAGCAAACAATCAGCCCCAGCATTTT. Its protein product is CASSLEGPANNQPQHF.

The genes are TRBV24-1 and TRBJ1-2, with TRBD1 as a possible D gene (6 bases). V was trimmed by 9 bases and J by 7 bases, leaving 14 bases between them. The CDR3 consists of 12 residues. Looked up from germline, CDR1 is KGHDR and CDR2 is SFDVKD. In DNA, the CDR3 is TGTGCCACCCCAGGGGAGGGTCTTGGCTACACCTTC. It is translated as CATPGEGLGYTF.

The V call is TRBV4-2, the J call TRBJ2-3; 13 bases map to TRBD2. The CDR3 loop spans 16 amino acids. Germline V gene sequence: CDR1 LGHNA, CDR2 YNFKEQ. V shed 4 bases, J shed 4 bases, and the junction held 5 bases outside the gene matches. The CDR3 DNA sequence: TGTGCCAGCAGCCCCCGGGGACTAGCGGGGTCAGATACGCAGTATTTT. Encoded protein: CASSPRGLAGSDTQYF.

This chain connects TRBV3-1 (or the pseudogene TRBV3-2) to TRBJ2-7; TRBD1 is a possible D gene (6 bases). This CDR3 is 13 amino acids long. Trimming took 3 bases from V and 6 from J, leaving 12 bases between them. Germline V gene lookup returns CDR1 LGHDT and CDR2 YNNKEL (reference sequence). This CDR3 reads CASSQPGASEQYF. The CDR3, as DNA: TGTGCCAGCAGCCAGCCAGGGGCGTCCGAGCAGTACTTC.

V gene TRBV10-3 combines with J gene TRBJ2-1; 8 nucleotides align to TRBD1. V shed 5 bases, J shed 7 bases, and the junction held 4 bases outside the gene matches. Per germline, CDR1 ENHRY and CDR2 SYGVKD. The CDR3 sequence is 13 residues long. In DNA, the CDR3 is TGTGCCATCAGTTTGGACAGGGCTAATGAGCAGTTCTTC. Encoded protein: CAISLDRANEQFF.